This record looks at one T cell receptor beta chain sequence and its context. The CDR3 is 15 amino acids. V was pared by 6 bases and J by 5 bases, with 6 bases of the junction left unmatched. CDR1 and CDR2 from the germline V gene are ENHRY and SYGVKD. This entry comes from a study of control samples from healthy donors and cancer patients. Clones were sequenced by immunoSEQ multiplex PCR, and TCRdb holds only the in-frame ones, with some missing. The sample includes tens of thousands of clones, about 85% of them seen just once. The receptor was isolated from a man aged 60-69 years with head and neck cancer. What was sequenced was PBMCs. This chain uses TRBV10-3 with TRBJ2-5; TRBD2 agrees at 13 bases. The CDR3 nucleotides read TGTGCCATCAGCGGACTAGCGGGAGATGTGGAGACCCAGTACTTC. It specifies CAISGLAGDVETQYF.